The source of this TCR beta chain is a study of T cells expressing NK-cell markers. The TCR beta cDNA came from 5'RACE template switching with UMIs. TCRdb re-called the 5' RACE reads and gives one entry per CDR3 protein, without DNA. The listing records 20,000 to 25,000 distinct CDR3 sequences. In germline, CDR1 is SGHTS, CDR2 YDEGEE. The CDR3 covers 15 residues. The rearrangement uses TRBV5-8 and TRBJ2-3; TCRdb outputs TRBD2, but without DNA this stays unchecked. Material for sequencing was blood T cells: a sorted CD56 or NKG2C T cell subset, CD4+ or CD8+ T cells, or bulk PBMC T cells (not recorded which). The receptor was isolated from a man between 18 and 69 years old in good health. CDR3 protein: CASSLSGGLRYTQYF.